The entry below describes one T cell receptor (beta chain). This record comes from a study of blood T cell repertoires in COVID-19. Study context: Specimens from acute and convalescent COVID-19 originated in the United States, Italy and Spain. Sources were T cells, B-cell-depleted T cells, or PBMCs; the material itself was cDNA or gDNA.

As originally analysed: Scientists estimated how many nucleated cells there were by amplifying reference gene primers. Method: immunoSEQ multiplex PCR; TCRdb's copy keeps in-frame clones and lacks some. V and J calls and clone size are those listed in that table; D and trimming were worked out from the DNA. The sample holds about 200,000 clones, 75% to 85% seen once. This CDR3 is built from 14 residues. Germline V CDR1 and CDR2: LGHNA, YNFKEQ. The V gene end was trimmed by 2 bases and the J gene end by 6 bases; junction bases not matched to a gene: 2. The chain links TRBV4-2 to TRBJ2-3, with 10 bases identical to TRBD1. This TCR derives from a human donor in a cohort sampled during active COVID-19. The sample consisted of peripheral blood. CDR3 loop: CASSQRTGGDTQYF. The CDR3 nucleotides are TGTGCCAGCAGCCAACGGACAGGGGGGGATACGCAGTATTTT.